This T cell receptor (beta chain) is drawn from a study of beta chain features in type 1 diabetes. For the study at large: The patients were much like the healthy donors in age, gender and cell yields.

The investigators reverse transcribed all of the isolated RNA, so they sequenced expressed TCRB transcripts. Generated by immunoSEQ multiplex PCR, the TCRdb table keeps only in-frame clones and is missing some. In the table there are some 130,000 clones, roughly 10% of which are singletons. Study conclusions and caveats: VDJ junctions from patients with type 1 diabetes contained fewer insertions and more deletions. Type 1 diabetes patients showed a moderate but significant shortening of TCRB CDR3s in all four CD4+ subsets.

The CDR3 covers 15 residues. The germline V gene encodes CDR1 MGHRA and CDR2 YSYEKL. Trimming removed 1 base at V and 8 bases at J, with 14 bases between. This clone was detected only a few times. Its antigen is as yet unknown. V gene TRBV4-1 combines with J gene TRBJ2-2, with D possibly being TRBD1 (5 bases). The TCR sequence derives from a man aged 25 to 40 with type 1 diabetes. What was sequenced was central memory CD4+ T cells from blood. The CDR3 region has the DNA TGCGCCAGCAGCCAAGTACCAGGGTCGAGGGGGGAGCTGTTTTTT. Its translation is CASSQVPGSRGELFF.